The 21 T cell receptor beta chains in this list originate from one sample, sequenced in a study of cytomegalovirus exposure and HLA in healthy donors. Clones were read by immunoSEQ multiplex PCR, and TCRdb kept only the in-frame ones, dropping some. In the table there are under 300,000 clones, approximately 86% of which are singletons. Sequenced input: PBMCs. The receptors come from a woman aged 18-30 years in good health and CMV-seronegative.

This rearrangement joins TRBV7-2 to TRBJ2-7, with 8 bases aligning to TRBD1. Germline trimming cut 3 bases from V and 2 bases from J; bases unmatched to any gene: 6. There are 15 residues in the CDR3. Germline CDR1 is SGHTA and CDR2 is FQGNSA. As DNA, the CDR3 is TGTGCCAGCAGCTTGTTTTCGACAGGGGCCTACGAGCAGTACTTC. Its protein product is CASSLFSTGAYEQYF.

The V and J genes are TRBV6-5 and TRBJ1-1; D unclear. Trimming stripped 6 bases from V and 1 base from J, with 15 bases between. The CDR3 runs to 15 residues. CDR1 is MNHEY and CDR2 is SVGAGI in the germline V gene. CDR3 loop: CASSIPYGPNTEAFF. The CDR3 region has the DNA TGTGCCAGCAGCATCCCATATGGGCCGAACACTGAAGCTTTCTTT.

The genes are TRBV2 and TRBJ1-1, with D perhaps TRBD1 (5 bases). Between the trimmed V and J ends, which lost 6 bases and 0 bases, there was a span of 11 bases. There are 14 residues in the CDR3. Germline-derived CDR1 and CDR2 are SNHLY and FYNNEI. The CDR3 DNA follows: TGTGCCAGCAGGGCCAGGGCAGTGAACACTGAAGCTTTCTTT. Its protein is CASRARAVNTEAFF.

This rearrangement joins TRBV10-3 to TRBJ2-3; D is possibly TRBD2 (5 bases). V dropped 2 bases and J dropped 1 base, with 7 bases sitting between them. In germline, CDR1 is ENHRY, CDR2 SYGVKD. This CDR3 spans 14 amino acids. The DNA of the CDR3 is TGTGCCATCAGTGAGAGAGCGGGCACAGATACGCAGTATTTT. Translating gives CAISERAGTDTQYF.

The chain uses TRBV6-5 and TRBJ1-4; TRBD1 might be the D (6 bases). Trimming took off 6 bases at V and 7 bases at J, with 12 bases between the two ends. Germline V CDR1 and CDR2: MNHEY, SVGAGI. The CDR3 loop spans 13 amino acids. The chain's CDR3 is CASSGTLVEKLFF. CDR3 nucleotide sequence: TGTGCCAGCAGCGGGACACTGGTTGAAAAACTGTTTTTT.

The chain carries TRBV4-1 and TRBJ2-7; 8 bases align to TRBD1. From germline, CDR1 is MGHRA and CDR2 YSYEKL. Trimming took 0 bases from V and 3 from J; bases not matched to a gene: 4. This CDR3 is built from 15 residues. CDR3 in DNA: TGCGCCAGCAGCCAAGAGAGGACAGGGTTCTACGAGCAGTACTTC. Amino acid sequence: CASSQERTGFYEQYF.

V is TRBV29-1 and J is TRBJ2-7; 7 bases are shared with TRBD1. V was pared by 6 bases and J by 2 bases, with 7 bases of the junction left unmatched. In germline, CDR1 is SQVTM, CDR2 ANQGSEA. This CDR3 is built from 13 residues. CDR3 residues: CSVQGTATYEQYF. The CDR3 nucleotides read TGCAGCGTCCAGGGGACAGCTACCTACGAGCAGTACTTC.

The chain uses TRBV2 and TRBJ2-3; maybe TRBD2 (7 bases). Per germline, CDR1 SNHLY and CDR2 FYNNEI. This CDR3 region has 15 residues. V dropped 5 bases and J dropped 5 bases, with 17 bases sitting between them. The CDR3 bases are TGTGCCAGCAGTTTTCGGGGGGCCCTGGTAGATACGCAGTATTTT. Protein product: CASSFRGALVDTQYF.

The V gene is TRBV7-8, the J gene TRBJ2-2, with a weak D call TRBD2 (6 bases). Deletions cut 8 bases from V and 3 bases from J, with 13 bases between. CDR1 is SGHVS, CDR2 FQNEAQ, per germline. CDR3 size: 14 residues. CDR3 in amino acids: CASPRRGHTGELFF. The CDR3 DNA reads as TGTGCCAGCCCACGGCGGGGACACACCGGGGAGCTGTTTTTT.

The chain links TRBV7-2 to TRBJ2-7, with D perhaps matching TRBD2 (6 bases). Germline V gives CDR1 SGHTA, CDR2 FQGNSA. This CDR3 comprises 14 residues. Between the trimmed V and J ends, which lost 2 bases and 3 bases, there was a span of 11 bases. The CDR3: CASSLSRGYYEQYF. DNA of the CDR3: TGTGCCAGCAGCTTAAGTCGGGGGTACTACGAGCAGTACTTC.

J is TRBJ2-7 and V is TRBV7-9; D is uncertain. The germline CDR1 and CDR2 sequences are SEHNR and FQNEAQ (reference sequence). V was shortened by 1 base and J by 6 bases, with 7 bases between the two germline ends. There are 12 residues in the CDR3. The CDR3 sequence: CASSLGWSEQYF. The DNA for the CDR3 is TGTGCCAGCAGCTTAGGGTGGAGCGAGCAGTACTTC. The whole variable domain, remainder taken from reference TRBV7-9 and TRBJ2-7, is DTGVSQNPRHKITKRGQNVTFRCDPISEHNRLYWYRQTLGQGPEFLTYFQNEAQLEKSRLLSDRFSAERPKGSFSTLEIQRTEQGDSAMYLCASSLGWSEQYFGPGTRLTVT.

The chain employs TRBV9 and TRBJ2-3; TRBD2 matches 11 bases. This CDR3 is 17 amino acids long. Looked up from germline, CDR1 is SGDLS and CDR2 is YYNGEE. After removal of 5 bases from V and 4 bases from J, the junction contained 12 bases not matched to a gene. The CDR3, as DNA: TGTGCCAGCAGTGGGGGCCTAGGGACTAGCGGAGCAGATACGCAGTATTTT. This codes for CASSGGLGTSGADTQYF.

This clone was detected a few times. The rearrangement uses TRBV27 and TRBJ1-5; D not resolved. The germline V gene has CDR1 MNHEY and CDR2 SMNVEV (reference sequence). Trimming cost V 2 bases and J 5 bases, with 7 bases left between them. The CDR3 length is 13 residues. DNA for the CDR3: TGTGCCAGCAGTTTAGGCCTTTATCAGCCCCAGCATTTT. Encoded protein: CASSLGLYQPQHF.

The chain recombines TRBV6-1 with TRBJ1-1; 7 nucleotides align to TRBD1. The CDR3 runs 11 residues. Germline CDR1 and CDR2: MNHNS and SASEGT. V shed 4 bases and J 8 bases; nucleotides not matched to a gene: 1. The DNA for the CDR3 is TGTGCCAGCAGTGTACAGGGGGAAGCTTTCTTT. Its translation: CASSVQGEAFF.

The chain carries TRBV6-1 and TRBJ2-5; D possibly corresponds to TRBD2 (5 bases). The CDR3 totals 14 residues. The V and J ends lost 6 bases and 0 bases respectively, with 11 bases between them. The germline gives CDR1 MNHNS, CDR2 SASEGT. The CDR3 here is CASRRMEDQETQYF. CDR3 DNA: TGTGCCAGCAGAAGGATGGAGGACCAAGAGACCCAGTACTTC.

The V gene is TRBV9, the J gene TRBJ2-5, with D possibly being TRBD2 (7 bases). Trimming stripped 0 bases from V and 3 bases from J, with 15 bases between. CDR1 and CDR2 (germline): SGDLS, YYNGEE. This CDR3 comprises 16 residues. CDR3 amino acids: CASSVAGGDLKETQYF. DNA for the CDR3: TGTGCCAGCAGCGTAGCGGGGGGCGACCTGAAAGAGACCCAGTACTTC.

In its sample, this clone was seen a few times. This sequence joins TRBV10-1 and TRBJ2-7; D gene ambiguous. CDR3 length equals 13 residues. The V gene's germline CDR1 is WNHNN and CDR2 SYGVQD (reference sequence). V was shortened by 5 bases and J by 2 bases, with 10 bases between the two germline ends. DNA for the CDR3: TGCGCCAGCAGTTCGGAGACCGCCTACGAGCAGTACTTC. Translating it yields CASSSETAYEQYF.

The chain employs TRBV27 and TRBJ1-1, with D perhaps matching TRBD1 (6 bases). Trimming took off 11 bases at V and 1 base at J, with 14 bases between the two ends. The germline V gene has CDR1 MNHEY and CDR2 SMNVEV (reference sequence). CDR3 length equals 13 residues. The CDR3 protein is CAAAQGQNTEAFF. CDR3 nucleotides: TGTGCCGCCGCTCAGGGACAGAACACTGAAGCTTTCTTT.

The genes are TRBV30 and TRBJ1-2; D remains unclear. The V gene's germline CDR1 is GTSNPN and CDR2 SVGIG (reference sequence). V gave up 2 bases and J gave up 7 bases, with 17 bases separating them. The CDR3 is 14 residues long. CDR3 region: CAWSNIGRSIGYTF. The CDR3 DNA reads TGTGCCTGGAGTAATATTGGCCGATCCATTGGCTACACCTTC. The variable domain in full, completed from reference TRBV30 and TRBJ1-2, reads SQTIHQWPATLVQPVGSPLSLECTVEGTSNPNLYWYRQAAGRGLQLLFYSVGIGQISSEVPQNLSASRPQDRQFILSSKKLLLSDSGFYLCAWSNIGRSIGYTFGSGTRLTVV.

The V and J genes are TRBV29-1 and TRBJ2-4, with TRBD1 identical over 9 bases. The CDR3 runs to 17 residues. Germline V CDR1 and CDR2: SQVTM, ANQGSEA. V lost 3 bases to trimming and J lost 0 bases; unmatched junction nucleotides: 9. In DNA, the CDR3 is TGCAGCGTTGAGAACAGGGGGCCATACAAAGCCAAAAACATTCAGTACTTC. Translated, it gives CSVENRGPYKAKNIQYF.

This clone occurred once. The chain recombines TRBV27 with TRBJ2-4; 8 bases map to TRBD1. The junction had 16 bases not matched to a gene; V was cut back by 8 bases and J by 7 bases. The length of the CDR3 is 16 residues. Germline V gene sequence: CDR1 MNHEY, CDR2 SMNVEV (reference sequence). The CDR3 here is CASGKLIRGRGNIQYF. CDR3 in DNA: TGTGCCAGCGGAAAACTAATCAGGGGGCGTGGGAACATTCAGTACTTC.